The 30 T cell receptor beta chains given below trace back to one sample, sequenced in a study of regulatory T cells in long-lasting Graves disease (dated by TCRdb to 2020 to 2023). The time point label, as the study defines it: newly diagnosed GD, antithyroid drugs for less than 3 months. RNA was extracted from PBMCs in TRIzol for both TCR sequencing and RNA sequencing. To prepare the library, multiplex PCR was applied. Data came from an Illumina HiSeq 4000. To build TCR beta libraries, CDR3 regions were amplified by Arm-PCR using iRepertoire HTBI primers. Through fastp at Q25 and MiXCR, TCRdb rebuilt clones from the public reads, retaining in-frame beta chains. Rows with one shared CDR3 protein collapse into an entry with the most common genes and DNA. In this sample the table shows 390,000 or so distinct CDR3 sequences, over 9.5% of which occur a single time. The leading ten clones occupy under 20% of the sample.

The same data also went into a second study, on T cells in Graves' hyperthyroidism and ophthalmopathy.

The sample here was peripheral blood mononuclear cells (PBMCs), taken at new diagnosis, from a patient treated with antithyroid drugs. These receptors were taken from a woman younger than 30 with Graves disease. Donor details come from another sample of the same person, matched by shared clones.

This clonotype was found many times. The DNA for the CDR3 is TGTGCCAGCAGCCTGGGACAGCTTATGAATCAGCCCCAGCATTTT. It yields the protein CASSLGQLMNQPQHF. V gene TRBV6-2 or TRBV6-3 combines with J gene TRBJ1-5; 7 bases are a match to TRBD1. V shed 6 bases, J shed 4 bases, and the junction held 9 bases outside the gene matches. Germline CDR1 and CDR2: MNHEY and SVGEGT. The CDR3 is made up of 15 amino acids.

This clonotype was recorded a few times. The chain joins TRBV7-9 to TRBJ2-1; TRBD2 aligns across 7 bases. V shed 1 base and J 8 bases; nucleotides not matched to a gene: 8. CDR1 SEHNR and CDR2 FQNEAQ come from the germline V gene (reference sequence). The CDR3 totals 15 residues. DNA of the CDR3: TGTGCCAGCAGCTTAGTGGCGGGAGTAGTCGATGAGCAGTTCTTC. It yields the protein CASSLVAGVVDEQFF.

The chain links TRBV19 to TRBJ2-2, with 14 bases lining up with TRBD2. V was clipped by 10 bases and J by 6 bases; unmatched bases: 7. CDR1 is LNHDA, CDR2 SQIVND, per germline (reference sequence). This CDR3 contains 15 residues. The CDR3 here is CATSPGLAGAGELFF. Written as DNA, the CDR3 is TGTGCCACTTCCCCGGGACTAGCGGGAGCCGGGGAGCTGTTTTTT.

This clonotype showed up just a few times. The CDR3 region is CASTHLRGRQETQYF. CDR3 in DNA: TGTGCCAGCACCCACCTGCGGGGGAGGCAAGAGACCCAGTACTTC. The V call is TRBV6-2 or TRBV6-3, the J call TRBJ2-5, with 7 positions matching TRBD2. Trimming removed 7 bases from V and 2 bases from J; junction bases left unmatched: 10. This CDR3 has 15 amino acids. CDR1 and CDR2 from the germline V gene are MNHEY and SVGEGT.

The sample holds many counts of this clonotype. This chain's CDR3 is CAISESARGNYGYTF. The CDR3 nucleotides read TGTGCCATCAGTGAGTCGGCCAGGGGGAACTATGGCTACACCTTC. The chain couples TRBV10-3 to TRBJ1-2; TRBD1 agrees at 7 bases. CDR1 and CDR2 from the germline V gene are ENHRY and SYGVKD. Trimming at V came to 0 bases and at J to 2 bases, leaving 3 bases not matched to a gene. The CDR3 contains 15 residues.

In its sample, this clonotype was seen a few times. The rearrangement joins TRBV4-1 to TRBJ2-3; D call uncertain. With 0 bases removed from V and 6 bases from J, the gap between germline ends came to 13 bases. The CDR3 spans 15 residues. Germline V gene data show CDR1 as MGHRA and CDR2 as YSYEKL. The chain's CDR3 is CASSQDAWAEDTQYF. DNA for the CDR3: TGCGCCAGCAGCCAAGATGCTTGGGCAGAGGATACGCAGTATTTT.

The V and J genes are TRBV15 and TRBJ2-7; D may match TRBD1 or TRBD2 (6 bases each). The germline V gene has CDR1 LNHNV and CDR2 YYDKDF (reference sequence). Trimming cost V 6 bases and J 2 bases, with 14 bases left between them. The CDR3 consists of 14 residues. The CDR3 bases are TGTGCCACCAGGGGGGGACAAGAGCCCTACGAGCAGTACTTC. Its protein is CATRGGQEPYEQYF.

This clonotype was detected many times. The chain joins TRBV9 to TRBJ1-6; D is perhaps TRBD1 (5 bases). Trimming took 5 bases from V and 7 from J, leaving 13 bases between them. This CDR3 contains 14 residues. Per germline, CDR1 SGDLS and CDR2 YYNGEE. The CDR3 reads CASRGTGVNSPLHF. CDR3 in DNA: TGTGCCAGCAGGGGGACGGGGGTAAATTCACCCCTCCACTTT.

This clonotype has a handful of counts. CDR3 loop: CASSPREGNEQFF. The CDR3 DNA sequence: TGTGCCAGCAGCCCCCGCGAGGGGAATGAGCAGTTCTTC. The chain is built from TRBV11-3 and TRBJ2-1; D may be TRBD1 or TRBD2 (5 bases each). The CDR3 sequence is 13 residues long. V was shortened by 5 bases and J by 7 bases, with 12 bases between the two germline ends. Germline CDR1 SGHNT, CDR2 YENEEA. The whole variable domain, remainder taken from reference TRBV11-3 and TRBJ2-1, is EAGVVQSPRYKIIEKKQPVAFWCNPISGHNTLYWYLQNLGQGPELLIRYENEEAVDDSQLPKDRFSAERLKGVDSTLKIQPAELGDSAVYLCASSPREGNEQFFGPGTRLTVL.

This clonotype has a count of ten or more. This sequence joins TRBV27 and TRBJ2-2, with D perhaps matching TRBD1 or TRBD2 (6 bases each). Looked up from germline, CDR1 is MNHEY and CDR2 is SMNVEV (reference sequence). The CDR3 is 16 residues long. Trimming cost V 2 bases and J 4 bases, with 14 bases left between them. CDR3 residues: CASSLKSGAPTGELFF. The CDR3, as DNA: TGTGCCAGCAGTTTAAAATCGGGGGCGCCCACCGGGGAGCTGTTTTTT.

This clonotype was detected many times. Here the CDR3 DNA reads TGTGCCAGCAGTTACGGCGGCTGGCGGGGGAGCTCCTACGAGCAGTACTTC. Translation gives CASSYGGWRGSSYEQYF. J is TRBJ2-7 and V is TRBV6-2 or TRBV6-3, with 7 bases fitting TRBD2. The V gene's germline CDR1 is MNHEY and CDR2 SVGEGT. V shed 2 bases and J 0 bases; nucleotides not matched to a gene: 10. The CDR3 extends over 17 amino acids.

This clonotype was counted ten times or more. This rearrangement joins TRBV9 to TRBJ2-5; TRBD2 agrees at 8 bases. V dropped 0 bases and J dropped 5; count of bases not matched to a gene: 12. The CDR3 length is 17 residues. Germline V gene sequence: CDR1 SGDLS, CDR2 YYNGEE. The CDR3 coding sequence is TGTGCCAGCAGCGTAGAAGCGGGGGCATCATATACGGAGACCCAGTACTTC. This codes for CASSVEAGASYTETQYF.

This clonotype was recorded at least ten times. The chain uses TRBV19 and TRBJ2-2; weak D call: TRBD2 (5 bases). Germline-derived CDR1 and CDR2 are LNHDA and SQIVND (reference sequence). This CDR3 is built from 13 residues. V was clipped by 3 bases and J by 11 bases, with 13 bases between them. CDR3 residues: CASSMVRGGELFF. CDR3 DNA sequence: TGTGCCAGTAGTATGGTTCGGGGTGGCGAGCTGTTTTTT.

The sample holds a few counts of this clonotype. Germline and junction disagree at one end, which may indicate a read error. V usage is TRBV4-1 and J usage is TRBJ1-2, with D tentatively TRBD1 (6 bases). CDR3 length: 16 amino acids. Germline CDR1 is MGHRA and CDR2 is YSYEKL. CDR3 residues: CASSQTNLRGLAGHTF. In DNA form, the CDR3 reads TGCGCCAGCAGCCAAACGAACCTCAGGGGTTTAGCTGGCCACACCTTC.

The J gene is TRBJ2-5, the V gene TRBV18; TRBD2 aligns across 10 bases. CDR1 KGHSH and CDR2 LQKENI come from the germline V gene. V gave up 1 base and J gave up 1 base; unmatched junction bases: 6. The CDR3 runs 17 residues. CDR3 sequence (DNA): TGTGCCAGCTCACCACGGAATAGCGGGAGGTCCCAAGAGACCCAGTACTTC. This codes for CASSPRNSGRSQETQYF.

This clonotype came up many times. V gene TRBV13 combines with J gene TRBJ2-3; D unclear. In germline, CDR1 is PRHDT, CDR2 FYEKMQ (reference sequence). V was trimmed by 6 bases and J by 6 bases, leaving 10 bases between them. This CDR3 is 12 amino acids long. The CDR3 protein is CASSQASDTQYF. CDR3 nucleotides: TGTGCCAGCAGTCAAGCGTCGGATACGCAGTATTTT.

This clonotype occurred many times. This chain uses TRBV7-2 with TRBJ2-7; D is tentatively TRBD1 or TRBD2 (7 bases each). This CDR3 spans 17 amino acids. Trimming took off 5 bases at V and 2 bases at J, with 22 bases between the two ends. Germline V gene lookup returns CDR1 SGHTA and CDR2 FQGNSA. The CDR3 DNA reads as TGTGCCAGCAGCCCCCAGGGGGGGGGACTCGAAGCCTACGAGCAGTACTTC. Its translation is CASSPQGGGLEAYEQYF.

This clonotype was counted ten times or more. This chain joins TRBV20-1 and TRBJ2-3, with 11 bases identical to TRBD2. Germline CDR1 reads DFQATT; CDR2 reads SNEGSKA (reference sequence). J lost 2 bases, V lost 3 bases, and 13 bases had no gene match. The CDR3 loop spans 18 amino acids. This chain's CDR3 is CSARGAGPGLADTDTQYF. The CDR3 nucleotides read TGCAGTGCTAGGGGGGCGGGACCGGGACTAGCGGACACAGATACGCAGTATTTT.

This clonotype has at least ten counts. The chain couples TRBV30 to TRBJ2-1; 7 bases line up with TRBD1. Per the germline V gene, CDR1 is GTSNPN and CDR2 is SVGIG (reference sequence). This CDR3 has 16 residues. V gave up 4 bases and J gave up 4 bases; unmatched junction bases: 13. The CDR3 DNA sequence: TGTGCCTGGACCCCAGAGTTTAGGGGGCGATACAATGAGCAGTTCTTC. Protein: CAWTPEFRGRYNEQFF. Full variable domain (missing parts from reference TRBV30 and TRBJ2-1): SQTIHQWPATLVQPVGSPLSLECTVEGTSNPNLYWYRQAAGRGLQLLFYSVGIGQISSEVPQNLSASRPQDRQFILSSKKLLLSDSGFYLCAWTPEFRGRYNEQFFGPGTRLTVL.

This clonotype was seen at least ten times. CDR3 sequence reads: CASNGPNQPQHF. The CDR3 coding sequence is TGTGCCAGCAACGGCCCCAATCAGCCCCAGCATTTT. The chain combines TRBV28 with TRBJ1-5, with D unclear. The CDR3 is 12 amino acids. Trimming removed 7 bases from V and 3 bases from J, with 7 bases in between. Germline CDR1 MDHEN, CDR2 SYDVKM.

This clonotype was recorded many times. The CDR3 DNA reads TGTGCCAGCTCACCAGGAATAGCGGGGGACACAGATACGCAGTATTTT. This encodes CASSPGIAGDTDTQYF. The chain links TRBV18 to TRBJ2-3; 9 positions agree with TRBD2. Trimming took 2 bases from V and 2 from J; bases not matched to a gene: 5. The CDR3 has 16 amino acids. The germline V gene has CDR1 KGHSH and CDR2 LQKENI.

In its sample, this clonotype was seen many times. The rearrangement links TRBV24-1 to TRBJ1-1, with D unclear. This CDR3 has 13 amino acids. V was clipped by 4 bases and J by 4 bases, with 9 bases between them. CDR1 KGHDR and CDR2 SFDVKD come from the germline V gene. The CDR3 nucleotides read TGTGCCACCAGTGACCCAGACCGCACTGAAGCTTTCTTT. This translates into CATSDPDRTEAFF.

This clonotype was recorded at least ten times. V is TRBV7-2 and J is TRBJ2-1; 8 bases are shared with TRBD1. V gave up 3 bases and J gave up 3 bases; unmatched junction bases: 4. The CDR3 length is 15 residues. Germline CDR1 and CDR2: SGHTA and FQGNSA. The CDR3 DNA is TGTGCCAGCAGCTTTCGGGACAGGTTCTACAATGAGCAGTTCTTC. Amino acid sequence: CASSFRDRFYNEQFF.

This clonotype has only a few counts. V gene TRBV4-2 combines with J gene TRBJ2-5; D is perhaps TRBD1 or TRBD2 (5 bases each). The V end was cut by 1 base, the J end by 5 bases, with 14 bases between. The germline V gene has CDR1 LGHNA and CDR2 YNFKEQ. The CDR3 consists of 15 residues. The CDR3 nucleotides are TGTGCCAGCAGCCAAGCCCGGGGCAGGGTGGAGACCCAGTACTTC. Its translation: CASSQARGRVETQYF.

This clonotype was seen a few times. This chain links TRBV6-1 with TRBJ1-1; 8 bases are a match to TRBD1. With V trimmed by 10 bases and J by 1 base, 14 bases remained unmatched. The CDR3 has 16 residues. Germline V CDR1 and CDR2: MNHNS, SASEGT. The CDR3 region is CATSQGDQYENTEAFF. The CDR3 bases are TGTGCCACTTCACAGGGGGATCAGTACGAGAACACTGAAGCTTTCTTT.

This clonotype was recorded many times. V is TRBV7-8 and J is TRBJ1-4; TRBD1 agrees at 7 bases. Germline CDR1 SGHVS, CDR2 FQNEAQ. The CDR3 sequence is 17 residues long. V shed 0 bases and J 7 bases; nucleotides not matched to a gene: 11. CDR3 protein: CASSLAPTTGRGEKLFF. As DNA, the CDR3 is TGTGCCAGCAGCTTAGCCCCTACGACAGGGCGGGGTGAAAAACTGTTTTTT.

In this sample, this clonotype turned up many times. This chain links TRBV12-3 or TRBV12-4 with TRBJ1-2; no clear D gene. CDR3 length equals 12 residues. V lost 3 bases and J 7 bases, leaving 9 bases between the germline ends. CDR3 protein: CASSFFGAGYTF. The CDR3 nucleotides are TGTGCCAGCAGTTTTTTTGGTGCTGGCTACACCTTC.

This clonotype was counted at least ten times. The chain is built from TRBV28 and TRBJ1-4, with 9 bases matching TRBD1. The CDR3 is 15 residues long. CDR1 and CDR2 (germline): MDHEN, SYDVKM. V shed 6 bases, J shed 7 bases, and the junction held 9 bases outside the gene matches. The CDR3 is CASSYTGGIGEKLFF. For the CDR3, the DNA is TGTGCCAGCAGCTACACAGGGGGCATCGGTGAAAAACTGTTTTTT.

The chain uses TRBV20-1 and TRBJ2-2; 9 bases align to TRBD2. The CDR3 is 15 residues long. Germline V gives CDR1 DFQATT, CDR2 SNEGSKA (reference sequence). V shed 3 bases, J shed 1 base, and the junction held 3 bases outside the gene matches. The CDR3 reads CSASAGGQNTGELFF. For the CDR3, the DNA is TGCAGTGCTAGTGCGGGAGGGCAGAACACCGGGGAGCTGTTTTTT.

This clonotype appeared many times. Here the CDR3 reads CASSPETRFLYF. In DNA, the CDR3 is TGTGCCAGCAGCCCAGAGACTAGGTTTCTTTATTTT. This rearrangement joins TRBV7-9 to TRBJ2-3; tentative D call: TRBD2 (6 bases). The CDR3 consists of 12 residues. Germline CDR1 SEHNR, CDR2 FQNEAQ (reference sequence). V was shortened by 5 bases and J by 15 bases, with 18 bases between the two germline ends.